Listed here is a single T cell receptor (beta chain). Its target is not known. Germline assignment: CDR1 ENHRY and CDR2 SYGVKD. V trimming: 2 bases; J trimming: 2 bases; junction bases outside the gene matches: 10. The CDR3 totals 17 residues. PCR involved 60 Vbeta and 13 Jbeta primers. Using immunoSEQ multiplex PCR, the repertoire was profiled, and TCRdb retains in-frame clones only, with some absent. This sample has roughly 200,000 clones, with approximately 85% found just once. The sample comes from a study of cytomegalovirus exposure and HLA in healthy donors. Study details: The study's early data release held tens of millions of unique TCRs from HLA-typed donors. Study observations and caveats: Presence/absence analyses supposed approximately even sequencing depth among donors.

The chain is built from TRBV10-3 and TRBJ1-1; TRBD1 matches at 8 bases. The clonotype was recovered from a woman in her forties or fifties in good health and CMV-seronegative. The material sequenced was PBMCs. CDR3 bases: TGTGCCATCAGTGAGAGGGGAATTGGACAGGGAAACACTGAAGCTTTCTTT. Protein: CAISERGIGQGNTEAFF.